Listed here is a single T cell receptor (beta chain). These data belong to a study of T cell responses to AZD1222 COVID-19 vaccine. There are 15 residues in the CDR3. Trimming removed 5 bases from V and 2 bases from J; junction bases left unmatched: 5. CDR1 is LNHDA and CDR2 is SQIVND in the germline V gene (reference sequence). Only in-frame clones appear in the TCRdb table, and some are missing; sequencing was by immunoSEQ multiplex PCR. Found here are about 270,000 clones, about 94% of them singletons; the top ten hold about 0.5%. The sequence derives from an adult who received the AZD1222 COVID-19 vaccine. The source material was peripheral blood, sampled 28 days after the second AZD1222 dose. The chain combines TRBV19 with TRBJ2-1, with 8 bases matching TRBD2. This chain's CDR3 is CASSSLAGTYNEQFF. CDR3 DNA sequence: TGTGCCAGTAGTTCTTTAGCGGGGACCTACAATGAGCAGTTCTTC.